The 7 T cell receptor beta chains below all came from one sample that was sequenced in a study of blood T cell repertoires in COVID-19. Sequenced by immunoSEQ multiplex PCR; TCRdb stores in-frame clones only, minus some. The data hold approximately 100,000 clones, with approximately 84% observed a single time. Material for sequencing was peripheral blood. Source of these receptors: a man in his sixties or seventies with acute or convalescent COVID-19.

This sequence joins TRBV6-5 and TRBJ1-6, with D maybe TRBD1 (6 bases). CDR1 MNHEY and CDR2 SVGAGI come from the germline V gene. V was pared by 0 bases and J by 7 bases, with 13 bases between. This CDR3 is built from 16 residues. CDR3 DNA sequence: TGTGCCAGCAGTTACTCGTCCGGGCAGGGGAATTCACCCCTCCACTTT. Amino acids: CASSYSSGQGNSPLHF.

The chain carries TRBV5-1 and TRBJ2-7; 11 bases fit TRBD2. This CDR3 spans 16 amino acids. Germline values: CDR1 SGHRS, CDR2 YFSETQ. Unmatched junction bases numbered 8, after V lost 4 bases and J lost 2 bases. As DNA, the CDR3 is TGCGCCAGCAGCCCGGGGACTAGCGGATACGCCTACGAGCAGTACTTC. It specifies CASSPGTSGYAYEQYF. The entire variable domain, with the rest obtained from reference TRBV5-1 and TRBJ2-7, is as follows: KAGVTQTPRYLIKTRGQQVTLSCSPISGHRSVSWYQQTPGQGLQFLFEYFSETQRNKGNFPGRFSGRQFSNSRSEMNVSTLELGDSALYLCASSPGTSGYAYEQYFGPGTRLTVT.

The chain links TRBV7-2 to TRBJ1-5; 8 bases are a match to TRBD1. Losses at the gene ends were 0 bases for V and 6 bases for J; bases not matched to a gene: 4. This CDR3 comprises 15 residues. From germline, CDR1 is SGHTA and CDR2 FQGNSA. CDR3 sequence: CASSLAGQGGQPQHF. Written as DNA, the CDR3 is TGTGCCAGCAGCTTAGCAGGACAGGGCGGTCAGCCCCAGCATTTT. Together with reference TRBV7-2 and TRBJ1-5, the CDR3 gives the full variable domain: GAGVSQSPSNKVTEKGKDVELRCDPISGHTALYWYRQSLGQGLEFLIYFQGNSAPDKSGLPSDRFSAERTGGSVSTLTIQRTQQEDSAVYLCASSLAGQGGQPQHFGDGTRLSIL.

This chain joins TRBV7-8 and TRBJ1-5; weak D call: TRBD1 (5 bases). The CDR3 runs to 17 residues. Trimming removed 5 bases from V and 0 bases from J, with 17 bases in between. Germline lookup yields CDR1 SGHVS and CDR2 FQNEAQ. CDR3 loop: CASSPGGRSFSNQPQHF. The CDR3 DNA sequence: TGTGCCAGCAGCCCCGGGGGTAGAAGCTTTAGCAATCAGCCCCAGCATTTT.

The chain combines TRBV7-8 with TRBJ2-7; TRBD1 aligns across 7 bases. Germline values: CDR1 SGHVS, CDR2 FQNEAQ. The CDR3 covers 19 residues. The V gene end was trimmed by 4 bases and the J gene end by 3 bases; junction bases not matched to a gene: 21. CDR3 loop: CASSSNDRDLSRGVYEQYF. CDR3 DNA sequence: TGTGCCAGCAGCTCGAACGACAGGGACCTTAGTAGGGGCGTCTACGAGCAGTACTTC.

This chain links TRBV11-2 with TRBJ1-1, with D tentatively TRBD1 (5 bases). The V end was cut by 0 bases, the J end by 7 bases, with 15 bases between. Per germline, CDR1 SGHAT and CDR2 FQNNGV. This CDR3 comprises 15 residues. The CDR3 bases are TGTGCCAGCAGCTTAGAACAGTCCCTAGGGGTTGAAGCTTTCTTT. Translating it yields CASSLEQSLGVEAFF.

This rearrangement joins TRBV6-5 to TRBJ1-2, with a possible D match to TRBD1 (5 bases). The V gene lost 0 bases and the J gene lost 7 bases, with 15 bases spanning the gap. The germline V gene has CDR1 MNHEY and CDR2 SVGAGI. This CDR3 has 15 residues. CDR3 protein: CASSYSVTRVGGYTF. CDR3 coding DNA: TGTGCCAGCAGTTACTCGGTGACCAGGGTTGGTGGCTACACCTTC.